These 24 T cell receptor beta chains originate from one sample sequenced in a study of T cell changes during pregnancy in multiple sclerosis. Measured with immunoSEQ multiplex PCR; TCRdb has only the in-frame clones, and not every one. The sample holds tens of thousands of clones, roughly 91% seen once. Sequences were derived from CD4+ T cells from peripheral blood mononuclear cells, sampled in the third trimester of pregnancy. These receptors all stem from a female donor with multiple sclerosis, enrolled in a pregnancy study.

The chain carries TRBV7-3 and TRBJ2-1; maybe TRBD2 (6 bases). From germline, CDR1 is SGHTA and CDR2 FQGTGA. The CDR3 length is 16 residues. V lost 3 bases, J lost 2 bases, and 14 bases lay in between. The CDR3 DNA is TGTGCCAGCAGCTTGTATAGCGGTGTAGCCTACAATGAGCAGTTCTTC. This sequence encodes CASSLYSGVAYNEQFF.

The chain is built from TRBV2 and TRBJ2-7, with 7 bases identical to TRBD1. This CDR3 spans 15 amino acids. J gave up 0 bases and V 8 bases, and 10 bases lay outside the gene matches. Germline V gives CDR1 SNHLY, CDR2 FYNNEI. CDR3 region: CASSTLGTVSYEQYF. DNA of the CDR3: TGTGCCAGCTCCACCCTCGGGACAGTCTCCTACGAGCAGTACTTC.

The CDR3 loop is CASGRPGSRQPQHF. The CDR3 region has the DNA TGTGCCAGCGGGAGACCAGGTTCGCGCCAGCCCCAGCATTTT. The rearrangement links TRBV2 to TRBJ1-5; D is unresolved. The CDR3 is 14 amino acids. Trimming left V 8 bases short and J 7 bases short, with 18 bases between. The germline gives CDR1 SNHLY, CDR2 FYNNEI. The variable domain in full, with the rest retrieved from reference TRBV2 and TRBJ1-5, is EPEVTQTPSHQVTQMGQEVILRCVPISNHLYFYWYRQILGQKVEFLVSFYNNEISEKSEIFDDQFSVERPDGSNFTLKIRSTKLEDSAMYFCASGRPGSRQPQHFGDGTRLSIL.

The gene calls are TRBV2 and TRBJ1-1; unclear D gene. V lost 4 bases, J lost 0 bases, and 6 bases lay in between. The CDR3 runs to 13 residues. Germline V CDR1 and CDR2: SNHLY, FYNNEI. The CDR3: CASSGGMNTEAFF. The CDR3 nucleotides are TGTGCCAGCAGTGGCGGCATGAACACTGAAGCTTTCTTT.

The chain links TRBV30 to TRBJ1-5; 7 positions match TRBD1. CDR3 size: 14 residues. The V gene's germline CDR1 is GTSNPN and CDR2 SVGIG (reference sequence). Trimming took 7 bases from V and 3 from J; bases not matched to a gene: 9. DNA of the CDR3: TGTGCCTTGGGATGGACAGGCTACAATCAGCCCCAGCATTTT. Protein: CALGWTGYNQPQHF.

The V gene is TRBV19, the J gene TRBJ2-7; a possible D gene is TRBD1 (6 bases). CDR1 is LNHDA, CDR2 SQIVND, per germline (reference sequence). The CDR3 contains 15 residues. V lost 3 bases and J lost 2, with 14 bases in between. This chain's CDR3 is CASSMETGNPYEQYF. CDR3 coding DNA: TGTGCCAGTAGTATGGAAACAGGGAATCCCTACGAGCAGTACTTC.

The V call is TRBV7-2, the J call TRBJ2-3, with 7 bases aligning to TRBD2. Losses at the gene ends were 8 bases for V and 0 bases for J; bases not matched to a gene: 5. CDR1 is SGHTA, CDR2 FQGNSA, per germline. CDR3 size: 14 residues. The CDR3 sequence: CASVPRGSTDTQYF. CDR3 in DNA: TGTGCCAGCGTCCCGCGGGGGAGCACAGATACGCAGTATTTT.

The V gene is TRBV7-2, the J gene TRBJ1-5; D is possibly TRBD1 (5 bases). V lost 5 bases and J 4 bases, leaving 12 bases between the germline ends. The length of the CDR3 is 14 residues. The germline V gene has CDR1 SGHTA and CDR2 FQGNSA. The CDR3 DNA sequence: TGTGCCAGCAGCGCCGCGGGGCAGAATCAGCCCCAGCATTTT. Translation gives CASSAAGQNQPQHF.

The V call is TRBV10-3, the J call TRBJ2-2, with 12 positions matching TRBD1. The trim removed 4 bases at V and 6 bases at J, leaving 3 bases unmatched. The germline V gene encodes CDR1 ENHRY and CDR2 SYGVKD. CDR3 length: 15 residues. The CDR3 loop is CAISVGTGGAGELFF. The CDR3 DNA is TGTGCCATCAGTGTAGGGACAGGGGGCGCCGGGGAGCTGTTTTTT.

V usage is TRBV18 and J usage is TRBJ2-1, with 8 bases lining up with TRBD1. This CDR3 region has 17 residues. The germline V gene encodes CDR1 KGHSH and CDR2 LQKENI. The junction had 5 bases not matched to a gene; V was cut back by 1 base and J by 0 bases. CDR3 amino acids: CASSPLNGQGSYNEQFF. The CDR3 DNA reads TGTGCCAGCTCACCACTAAATGGACAGGGCTCCTACAATGAGCAGTTCTTC.

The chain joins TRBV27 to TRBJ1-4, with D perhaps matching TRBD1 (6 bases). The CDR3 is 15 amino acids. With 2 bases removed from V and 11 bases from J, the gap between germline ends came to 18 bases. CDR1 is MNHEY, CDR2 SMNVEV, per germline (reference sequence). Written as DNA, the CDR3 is TGTGCCAGCAGTTTAGCAGGGGTGGGGTATGGTAAACTGTTTTTT. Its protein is CASSLAGVGYGKLFF.

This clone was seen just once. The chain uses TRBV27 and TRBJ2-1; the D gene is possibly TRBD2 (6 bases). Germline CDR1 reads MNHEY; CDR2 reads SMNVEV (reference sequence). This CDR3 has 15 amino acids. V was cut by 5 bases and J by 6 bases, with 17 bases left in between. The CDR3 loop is CASSPGARQSNEQFF. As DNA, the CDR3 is TGTGCCAGCAGTCCGGGAGCAAGACAGTCCAATGAGCAGTTCTTC.

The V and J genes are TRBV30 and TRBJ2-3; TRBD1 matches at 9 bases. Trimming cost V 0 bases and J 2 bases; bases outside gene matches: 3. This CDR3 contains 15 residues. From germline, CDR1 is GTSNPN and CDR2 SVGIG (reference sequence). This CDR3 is CAWSVGDRDTDTQYF. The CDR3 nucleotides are TGTGCCTGGAGTGTCGGGGACAGGGACACAGATACGCAGTATTTT.

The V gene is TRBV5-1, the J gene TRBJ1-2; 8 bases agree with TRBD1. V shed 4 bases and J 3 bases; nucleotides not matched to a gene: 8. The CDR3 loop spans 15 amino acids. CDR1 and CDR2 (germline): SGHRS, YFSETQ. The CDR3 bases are TGCGCCAGCAGCCCAGCCTCGACAGGGGACTATGGCTACACCTTC. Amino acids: CASSPASTGDYGYTF.

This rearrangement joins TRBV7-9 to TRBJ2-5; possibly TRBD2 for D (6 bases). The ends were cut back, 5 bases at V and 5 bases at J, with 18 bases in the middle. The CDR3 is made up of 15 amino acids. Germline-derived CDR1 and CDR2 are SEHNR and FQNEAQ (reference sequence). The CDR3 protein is CASSPPGGARETQYF. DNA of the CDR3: TGTGCCAGCAGCCCTCCCGGAGGGGCGCGGGAGACCCAGTACTTC.

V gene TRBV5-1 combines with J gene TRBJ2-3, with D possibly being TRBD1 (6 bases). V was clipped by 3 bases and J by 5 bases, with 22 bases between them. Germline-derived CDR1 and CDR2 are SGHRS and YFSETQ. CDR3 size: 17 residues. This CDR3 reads CASSSGHGTPGRDTQYF. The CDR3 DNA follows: TGCGCCAGCAGCTCCGGGCATGGGACACCGGGTAGAGATACGCAGTATTTT.

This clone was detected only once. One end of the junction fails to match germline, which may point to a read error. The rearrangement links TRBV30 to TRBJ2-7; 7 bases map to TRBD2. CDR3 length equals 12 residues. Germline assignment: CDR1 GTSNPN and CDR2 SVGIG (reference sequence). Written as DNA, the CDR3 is TGTGCCTGGAGAGGAACTAGCGCCCAGTTAAGCTTC. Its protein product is CAWRGTSAQLSF.

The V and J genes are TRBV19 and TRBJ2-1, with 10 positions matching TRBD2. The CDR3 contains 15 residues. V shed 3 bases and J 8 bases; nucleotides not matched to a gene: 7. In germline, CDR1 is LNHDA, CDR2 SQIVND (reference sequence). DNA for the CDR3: TGTGCCAGTAGTATCGGTAGCGGGGGGAGATATGAGCAGTTCTTC. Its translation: CASSIGSGGRYEQFF. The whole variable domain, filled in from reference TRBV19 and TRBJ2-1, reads DGGITQSPKYLFRKEGQNVTLSCEQNLNHDAMYWYRQDPGQGLRLIYYSQIVNDFQKGDIAEGYSVSREKKESFPLTVTSAQKNPTAFYLCASSIGSGGRYEQFFGPGTRLTVL.

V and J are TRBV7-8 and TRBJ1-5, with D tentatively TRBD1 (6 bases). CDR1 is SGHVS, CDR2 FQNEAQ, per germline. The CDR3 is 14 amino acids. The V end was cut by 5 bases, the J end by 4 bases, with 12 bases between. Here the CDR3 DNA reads TGTGCCAGCAGCCTGGCAACAGGGAATCAGCCCCAGCATTTT. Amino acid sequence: CASSLATGNQPQHF.

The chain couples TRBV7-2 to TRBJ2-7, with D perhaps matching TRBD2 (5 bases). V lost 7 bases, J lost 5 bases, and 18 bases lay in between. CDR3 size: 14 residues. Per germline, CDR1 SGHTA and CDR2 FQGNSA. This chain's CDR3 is CASNLRGERNEQYF. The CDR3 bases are TGTGCCAGCAACCTACGGGGTGAGCGGAACGAGCAGTACTTC.

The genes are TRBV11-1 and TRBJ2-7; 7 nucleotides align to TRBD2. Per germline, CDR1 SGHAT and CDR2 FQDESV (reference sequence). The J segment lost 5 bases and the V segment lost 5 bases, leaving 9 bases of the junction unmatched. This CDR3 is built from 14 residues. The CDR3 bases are TGTGCCAGCAGCACCAGATCCGGGACTAACGAGCAGTACTTC. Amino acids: CASSTRSGTNEQYF.

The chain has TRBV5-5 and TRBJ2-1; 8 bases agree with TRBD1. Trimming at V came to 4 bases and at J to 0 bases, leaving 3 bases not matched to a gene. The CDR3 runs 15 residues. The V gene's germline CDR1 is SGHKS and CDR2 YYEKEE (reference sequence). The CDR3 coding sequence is TGTGCCAGCAGCGTGGACAGGGTCTCCTACAATGAGCAGTTCTTC. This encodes CASSVDRVSYNEQFF.

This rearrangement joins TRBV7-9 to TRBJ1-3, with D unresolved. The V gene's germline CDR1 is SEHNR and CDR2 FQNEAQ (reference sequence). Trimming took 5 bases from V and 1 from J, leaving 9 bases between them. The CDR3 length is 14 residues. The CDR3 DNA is TGTGCCAGCAGCGCTGGCTTGTCTGGAAACACCATATATTTT. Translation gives CASSAGLSGNTIYF. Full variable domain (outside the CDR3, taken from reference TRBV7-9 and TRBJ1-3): DTGVSQNPRHKITKRGQNVTFRCDPISEHNRLYWYRQTLGQGPEFLTYFQNEAQLEKSRLLSDRFSAERPKGSFSTLEIQRTEQGDSAMYLCASSAGLSGNTIYFGEGSWLTVV.

The CDR3 loop is CAISKIATGGSNQPQHF. The CDR3 DNA is TGTGCCATCAGTAAAATTGCGACAGGGGGTTCCAATCAGCCCCAGCATTTT. The V and J genes are TRBV10-3 and TRBJ1-5; 9 positions agree with TRBD1. The junction had 11 bases not matched to a gene; V was cut back by 5 bases and J by 3 bases. The CDR3 consists of 17 residues. Germline lookup yields CDR1 ENHRY and CDR2 SYGVKD.